The 9 T cell receptor beta chains in this list originate from one sample, sequenced in a study of blood T cell repertoires in COVID-19. The data were produced by immunoSEQ multiplex PCR, yet TCRdb's version contains in-frame clones alone and is incomplete. There are nearly 70,000 clones in the sample; around 89% occur only once, and over 5% lies in the top ten. The sequenced sample consisted of peripheral blood. The receptors stem from a woman between 70 and 85 years old with acute or convalescent COVID-19.

The chain carries TRBV28 and TRBJ2-7; a possible D gene is TRBD2 (6 bases). Between the trimmed V and J ends, which lost 8 bases and 2 bases, there was a span of 10 bases. CDR1 is MDHEN, CDR2 SYDVKM, per germline. The CDR3 spans 12 residues. Here the CDR3 reads CASVAATYEQYF. The CDR3, as DNA: TGTGCCAGCGTAGCGGCAACCTACGAGCAGTACTTC.

V and J are TRBV5-6 and TRBJ2-5; D remains unclear. CDR3 length: 13 residues. CDR1 is SGHDT, CDR2 YYEEEE, per germline. V was clipped by 6 bases and J by 5 bases, with 14 bases between them. In nucleotides, the CDR3 is TGTGCCAGCACGTCAGCGCTACGGGAGACCCAGTACTTC. Translated: CASTSALRETQYF.

This clone has more than one count but fewer than ten. The chain uses TRBV27 and TRBJ1-1, with 7 bases identical to TRBD1. The V gene end was trimmed by 5 bases and the J gene end by 1 base; junction bases not matched to a gene: 10. CDR1 and CDR2 from the germline V gene are MNHEY and SMNVEV (reference sequence). This CDR3 is 16 amino acids long. The CDR3 region has the DNA TGTGCCAGCAGTATATACAGGGGTAGTACGAACACTGAAGCTTTCTTT. It is translated as CASSIYRGSTNTEAFF.

V gene TRBV29-1 combines with J gene TRBJ1-1, with unresolved D. CDR1 SQVTM and CDR2 ANQGSEA come from the germline V gene. This CDR3 has 11 amino acids. Trimming took off 7 bases at V and 5 bases at J, with 11 bases between the two ends. The CDR3 nucleotides are TGCAGCGGGGGTAGGAGGACTGAAGCTTTCTTT. Protein product: CSGGRRTEAFF.

The chain employs TRBV27 and TRBJ2-2, with TRBD2 identical over 10 bases. The V gene end was trimmed by 6 bases and the J gene end by 6 bases; junction bases not matched to a gene: 7. Germline CDR1 MNHEY, CDR2 SMNVEV (reference sequence). This CDR3 spans 15 amino acids. The CDR3 is CASRRASGSPGELFF. CDR3 in DNA: TGTGCCAGCAGGAGGGCTAGCGGGAGTCCCGGGGAGCTGTTTTTT.

The sample holds one count of this clone. This sequence joins TRBV11-1 and TRBJ2-1; the match to TRBD1 covers 9 bases. Germline CDR1 SGHAT, CDR2 FQDESV (reference sequence). The CDR3 contains 16 residues. J gave up 3 bases and V 5 bases, and 8 bases lay outside the gene matches. The CDR3 loop is CASSPAGQGYYNEQFF. Here the CDR3 DNA reads TGTGCCAGCAGCCCTGCGGGACAGGGATACTACAATGAGCAGTTCTTC.

The CDR3 bases are TGTGCCAGCAGTTACTCGAGTACTGAAAAACTGTTTTTT. This gives the protein CASSYSSTEKLFF. The chain carries TRBV6-5 and TRBJ1-4; no clear D. Germline CDR1 is MNHEY and CDR2 is SVGAGI. The CDR3 contains 13 residues. With 0 bases removed from V and 7 bases from J, the gap between germline ends came to 6 bases.

DNA for the CDR3: TGTGCCAGCAGTTACCCACCCGGGACACAAGAGACCCAGTACTTC. Translation gives CASSYPPGTQETQYF. J is TRBJ2-5 and V is TRBV6-6; D is perhaps TRBD1 (6 bases). The CDR3 contains 15 residues. Between the trimmed V and J ends, which lost 2 bases and 2 bases, there was a span of 12 bases. Germline loops: CDR1 MNHNY, CDR2 SVGAGI (reference sequence).

In DNA form, the CDR3 reads TGTGCCATCAGTGGGGGAACTAGCGGGAGCTACGAGCAGTACTTC. This sequence encodes CAISGGTSGSYEQYF. This chain links TRBV10-3 with TRBJ2-7; TRBD2 agrees at 11 bases. With V trimmed by 4 bases and J by 3 bases, 5 bases remained unmatched. The CDR3 contains 15 residues. CDR1 and CDR2 from the germline V gene are ENHRY and SYGVKD.